The rows below give T cell receptor beta chains drawn from one sample of a study of T cell responses to AZD1222 COVID-19 vaccine. Sequencing used immunoSEQ multiplex PCR; TCRdb keeps in-frame clones, though not all of them. The sample lists some 170,000 clones, around 90% occurring once. Sequencing was performed on peripheral blood, taken on day 0 of AZD1222 vaccination. The receptors shown here come from an adult in good health. Both conserved end residues are part of each CDR3. D genes are given only for firm matches. Not every row has a clone size; where given, it reads once, few, many or a size class.

j_call d_call v_call clone_size cdr3_aa cdr3_nt
TRBJ2-1 NA TRBV19 once CASSVKDSSSYNEQFF TGTGCCAGTAGTGTCAAGGACAGTTCCAGTTACAATGAGCAGTTCTTC
TRBJ1-1 NA TRBV30 NA CAWSVSRTLNTEAFF TGTGCCTGGAGTGTATCCCGGACCTTGAACACTGAAGCTTTCTTT
TRBJ2-5 TRBD2 TRBV29-1 once CSAAGLAGRQETQYF TGCAGCGCAGCGGGACTAGCGGGTCGCCAAGAGACCCAGTACTTC
TRBJ1-5 TRBD1 TRBV27 NA CASSTGVLGNQPQHF TGTGCCAGCAGTACAGGGGTACTCGGCAATCAGCCCCAGCATTTT
TRBJ2-3 NA TRBV7-9 NA CASSFGGLDTQYF TGTGCCAGCAGCTTTGGTGGATTAGATACGCAGTATTTT
TRBJ1-5 TRBD1 TRBV19 NA CASSIDGTGGHQPQHF TGTGCCAGTAGTATAGATGGGACAGGGGGCCACCAGCCCCAGCATTTT
TRBJ1-5 NA TRBV28 once CASSFLISNQPQHF TGTGCCAGCAGTTTTTTAATTAGCAATCAGCCCCAGCATTTT
TRBJ2-1 NA TRBV5-8 once CASSLALSSYNEQFF TGTGCCAGCAGCTTGGCCCTGAGCTCCTACAATGAGCAGTTCTTC
TRBJ1-5 TRBD1 TRBV6-2/TRBV6-3 NA CASSLPGGAGQPQHF TGTGCCAGCAGTCTTCCAGGGGGCGCGGGTCAGCCCCAGCATTTT
TRBJ2-3 TRBD1 TRBV3-1/TRBV3-2 NA CASSQGGQGEDTQYF TGTGCCAGCAGCCAAGGAGGACAGGGGGAAGATACGCAGTATTTT
TRBJ1-6 TRBD1 TRBV9 NA CASSVRDRGHSPLHF TGTGCCAGCAGCGTACGGGACAGGGGGCATTCACCCCTCCACTTT
TRBJ1-1 NA TRBV30 NA CAWSVPSRTEAFF TGTGCCTGGAGTGTACCCTCTCGCACTGAAGCTTTCTTT
TRBJ1-2 NA TRBV5-6 NA CASSYGVGRYTF TGTGCCAGCAGCTACGGAGTTGGCCGCTACACCTTC
TRBJ1-1 TRBD1 TRBV9 NA CASSEYRGGVAFF TGTGCCAGCAGCGAATACAGGGGAGGAGTAGCTTTCTTT
TRBJ1-1 NA TRBV21-1 NA CASSKDVGNRPTEAFF TGTGCCAGCAGCAAAGATGTAGGTAACAGACCCACTGAAGCTTTCTTT
TRBJ1-2 TRBD1 TRBV28 NA CASRGPDRGYGYTF TGTGCCAGCAGGGGGCCGGACAGGGGTTATGGCTACACCTTC
TRBJ2-5 NA TRBV6-2/TRBV6-3 NA CASSYTRGGETQYF TGTGCCAGCAGTTACACCAGGGGAGGAGAGACCCAGTACTTC
TRBJ2-7 TRBD2 TRBV3-1/TRBV3-2 NA CASSQKDIRGRATFRYEQYF TGTGCCAGCAGCCAAAAAGACATCCGCGGGAGGGCCACTTTTCGGTACGAGCAGTACTTC
TRBJ2-3 TRBD2 TRBV27 NA CASRAGGRNTQYF TGTGCCAGCAGAGCGGGGGGACGTAATACGCAGTATTTT
TRBJ1-1 TRBD1 TRBV9 NA CASSVGTGYTEAFF TGTGCCAGCAGCGTAGGGACAGGGTACACTGAAGCTTTCTTT
TRBJ1-2 NA TRBV6-5 NA CASSNHPQENGYTF TGTGCCAGCAGCAATCACCCACAGGAGAATGGCTACACCTTC
TRBJ1-1 NA TRBV3-1/TRBV3-2 NA CASGGATMNTEAFF TGTGCCAGCGGGGGCGCGACTATGAACACTGAAGCTTTCTTT
TRBJ1-5 TRBD1 TRBV7-8 NA CASSRQGAYSNQPQHF TGTGCCAGCAGCCGACAGGGGGCATATAGCAATCAGCCCCAGCATTTT
TRBJ2-1 NA TRBV11-2 NA CASSLGFTGTLNEQFF TGTGCCAGCAGCTTAGGGTTTACCGGGACACTCAATGAGCAGTTCTTC
TRBJ1-1 NA TRBV12-3/TRBV12-4 NA CASSFLGTEAFF TGTGCCAGCAGTTTTTTGGGCACTGAAGCTTTCTTT
TRBJ1-4 NA TRBV20-1 NA CSARTDEKLFF TGCAGTGCTAGAACGGATGAAAAACTGTTTTTT
TRBJ1-4 NA TRBV19 NA CASSASRGEKLFF TGTGCCAGTAGTGCCTCCCGCGGTGAAAAACTGTTTTTT
TRBJ2-1 TRBD2 TRBV4-1 NA CASSQAGLAQNEQFF TGCGCCAGCAGCCAAGCGGGACTAGCACAAAATGAGCAGTTCTTC
TRBJ2-1 TRBD2 TRBV7-8 NA CASSPSSAGVPYNEQFF TGTGCCAGCAGCCCCTCCTCAGCGGGAGTGCCCTACAATGAGCAGTTCTTC
TRBJ2-2 TRBD1 TRBV12-5 NA CASGTGTGTGELFF TGTGCTAGTGGAACTGGGACAGGTACCGGGGAGCTGTTTTTT
TRBJ1-3 NA TRBV7-2 NA CASSTDGGYTIYF TGTGCCAGCAGCACCGACGGGGGTTACACCATATATTTT
TRBJ1-2 NA TRBV2 NA CAIGQTNYGYTF TGTGCCATCGGACAGACGAACTATGGCTACACCTTC
TRBJ2-5 NA TRBV5-1 NA CASSKGWEETQYF TGCGCCAGCAGTAAGGGGTGGGAAGAGACCCAGTACTTC
TRBJ1-5 NA TRBV19 NA CASSRTTFSNQPQHF TGTGCCAGTAGTAGGACGACCTTTAGCAATCAGCCCCAGCATTTT
TRBJ1-1 NA TRBV2 NA CASSAVQGGSAEAFF TGTGCCAGCAGTGCCGTACAGGGTGGTTCGGCTGAAGCTTTCTTT
TRBJ2-2 TRBD1 TRBV7-3 NA CASSSTGGPGGAGELFF TGTGCCAGCAGCTCCACAGGGGGTCCCGGAGGTGCCGGGGAGCTGTTTTTT
TRBJ2-7 TRBD1 TRBV28 NA CASSSGDRARYEQYF TGTGCCAGCAGCTCCGGGGACAGGGCCCGCTACGAGCAGTACTTC
TRBJ2-5 TRBD2 TRBV3-1/TRBV3-2 NA CASSLLAVALVQETQYF TGTGCCAGCAGCTTACTAGCGGTCGCCCTCGTCCAAGAGACCCAGTACTTC
TRBJ1-5 NA TRBV10-2 NA CASSDRGRSPQHF TGCGCCAGCAGTGACAGGGGTCGGAGTCCCCAGCATTTT
TRBJ2-2 NA TRBV25-1 NA CASTGLNTGELFF TGTGCCAGCACGGGACTTAACACCGGGGAGCTGTTTTTT
TRBJ2-3 NA TRBV5-4 NA CASSLNTDTQYF TGTGCCAGCAGCTTGAACACAGATACGCAGTATTTT
TRBJ1-2 TRBD1 TRBV6-6 NA CASLETGGHGYTF TGTGCCAGCCTTGAAACAGGGGGACATGGCTACACCTTC
TRBJ2-7 NA TRBV7-9 NA CASSLGTSGQYF TGTGCCAGCAGCTTAGGGACCTCGGGACAGTACTTC
TRBJ2-7 NA TRBV4-3 NA CASSQGVGDSYEQYF TGCGCCAGCAGCCAAGGGGTGGGAGACTCCTACGAGCAGTACTTC
TRBJ1-1 TRBD1 TRBV10-2 NA CASSDRGRDTEAFF TGCGCCAGCAGCGACAGGGGTCGAGACACTGAAGCTTTCTTT
TRBJ2-1 NA TRBV2 NA CASSPESTGRSVGEQFF TGTGCCAGCAGCCCTGAATCGACAGGCCGCTCCGTCGGAGAGCAGTTCTTC
TRBJ2-7 NA TRBV28 NA CASSPVADYYEQYF TGTGCCAGCAGTCCTGTAGCGGACTACTACGAGCAGTACTTC